The clone carrying this T cell receptor beta chain is a singleton in its sample. This sample was taken from a study of blood T cell repertoires in COVID-19. The data were produced by immunoSEQ multiplex PCR, yet TCRdb's version contains in-frame clones alone and is incomplete. Here the sample spans around 40,000 clones, 87% being singletons. The germline CDR1 and CDR2 sequences are PRHDT and FYEKMQ (reference sequence). With 5 bases clipped from V and 7 bases from J, the junction kept 3 bases outside the gene matches. This CDR3 spans 14 amino acids. This TCR derives from a man between 45 and 60 years old with active or convalescent COVID-19. Sequenced: peripheral blood. The V call is TRBV13, the J call TRBJ1-6; 9 bases match TRBD1. The CDR3 coding sequence is TGTGCCAGCAGCCTCGGGACAGGGAATTCACCCCTCCACTTT. This translates into CASSLGTGNSPLHF.